This entry lists 24 T cell receptor beta chains sequenced from one sample in a study of blood T cell repertoires in COVID-19. The table came from immunoSEQ multiplex PCR; TCRdb's copy has only in-frame clones and leaves some out. The profile shows roughly 200,000 clones, around four fifths of them singletons. Sequences were obtained from peripheral blood. These receptors all stem from a woman at least 80 years old with COVID-19, enrolled during active disease.

The V and J genes are TRBV6-6 and TRBJ2-7; no firm D call. Germline V gene sequence: CDR1 MNHNY, CDR2 SVGAGI (reference sequence). The CDR3 loop spans 14 amino acids. The germline V and J ends were trimmed by 2 bases and 2 bases, with 10 bases remaining between them. Written as DNA, the CDR3 is TGTGCCAGCAGTTACGCGTCAGGCCCCTACGAGCAGTACGTC. Translating it yields CASSYASGPYEQYV.

The chain links TRBV5-1 to TRBJ2-7; D is perhaps TRBD1 (6 bases). The CDR3 runs 13 residues. V was cut by 4 bases and J by 5 bases, with 13 bases left in between. Looked up from germline, CDR1 is SGHRS and CDR2 is YFSETQ. The CDR3 bases are TGCGCCAGCAGCCTAACAGGGCTAAACGAGCAGTACTTC. Its translation: CASSLTGLNEQYF.

A word on this clone: Other DNA sequences in the sample encode the same CDR3. This chain links TRBV11-2 with TRBJ1-1; D is ambiguous. This CDR3 contains 13 residues. Germline V gene sequence: CDR1 SGHAT, CDR2 FQNNGV. V lost 1 base and J 1 base, leaving 4 bases between the germline ends. This CDR3 reads CASSLVRNTEAFF. CDR3 in DNA: TGTGCCAGCAGCTTAGTTCGGAACACTGAAGCTTTCTTT.

The chain has TRBV29-1 and TRBJ2-3; 7 bases align to TRBD1. The ends lost 6 bases at V and 0 bases at J; junction bases unmatched: 15. CDR3 size: 17 residues. Germline V gene lookup returns CDR1 SQVTM and CDR2 ANQGSEA. The CDR3 DNA sequence: TGCAGCGTGAGGGGGCAACGGGTGACAACTAGCACAGATACGCAGTATTTT. It yields the protein CSVRGQRVTTSTDTQYF.

J is TRBJ2-5 and V is TRBV5-1, with a possible D match to TRBD2 (6 bases). CDR1 SGHRS and CDR2 YFSETQ come from the germline V gene. Trimming took off 4 bases at V and 2 bases at J, with 9 bases between the two ends. The CDR3 contains 13 residues. This CDR3 reads CASSMRGQETQYF. CDR3 bases: TGCGCCAGCAGCATGCGGGGACAAGAGACCCAGTACTTC.

This chain connects TRBV7-2 to TRBJ2-5, with 10 bases aligning to TRBD1. This CDR3 spans 15 amino acids. The V gene end was trimmed by 5 bases and the J gene end by 5 bases; junction bases not matched to a gene: 8. Germline CDR1 reads SGHTA; CDR2 reads FQGNSA. For the CDR3, the DNA is TGTGCCAGCAGCACCCGGACAGGGGGGTTCGAGACCCAGTACTTC. It specifies CASSTRTGGFETQYF.

There are a few counts of this clone. V usage is TRBV5-5 and J usage is TRBJ2-5; 8 bases line up with TRBD2. Trimming at V came to 1 base and at J to 2 bases, leaving 4 bases not matched to a gene. Germline CDR1 is SGHKS and CDR2 is YYEKEE (reference sequence). The CDR3 has 15 amino acids. The CDR3 nucleotides are TGTGCCAGCAGCTTGCAGCGGGGGACGCAAGAGACCCAGTACTTC. Translating gives CASSLQRGTQETQYF.

J is TRBJ2-7 and V is TRBV28, with 8 bases that match TRBD1. The CDR3 contains 14 residues. Germline V gene data show CDR1 as MDHEN and CDR2 as SYDVKM. The trim removed 8 bases at V and 3 bases at J, leaving 9 bases unmatched. The CDR3 reads CASRPQGASYEQYV. CDR3 DNA sequence: TGTGCCAGCCGACCTCAGGGGGCAAGCTACGAGCAGTACGTC.

The V gene is TRBV19, the J gene TRBJ1-4; D is unresolved. CDR1 is LNHDA and CDR2 is SQIVND in the germline V gene (reference sequence). The ends were cut back, 3 bases at V and 4 bases at J, with 6 bases in the middle. The CDR3 covers 13 residues. DNA of the CDR3: TGTGCCAGTAGTATGGCTTTTAATGAAAAACTGTTTTTT. Protein product: CASSMAFNEKLFF.

The chain combines TRBV3-1 (or the pseudogene TRBV3-2) with TRBJ1-4; D gene uncertain. Deletions cut 3 bases from V and 1 base from J, with 12 bases between. The CDR3 extends over 16 amino acids. Germline-derived CDR1 and CDR2 are LGHDT and YNNKEL (reference sequence). The CDR3 here is CASSQWYQRTNEKLFF. In nucleotides, the CDR3 is TGTGCCAGCAGCCAGTGGTATCAGCGAACTAATGAAAAACTGTTTTTT.

The chain couples TRBV18 to TRBJ2-2, with D maybe TRBD1 (5 bases). The CDR3 extends over 15 amino acids. CDR1 is KGHSH and CDR2 is LQKENI in the germline V gene. Trimming pared 6 bases from V and 3 bases from J, leaving 14 bases between. CDR3 in amino acids: CASSKFQGHTGELFF. The CDR3, as DNA: TGTGCCAGCTCGAAATTTCAGGGTCACACCGGGGAGCTGTTTTTT.

The DNA for the CDR3 is TGTGCCAGCAGCTTAAGAGGCGGACAGGGGGCGTTCGACTATGGCTACACCTTC. Amino acids: CASSLRGGQGAFDYGYTF. The gene calls are TRBV11-2 and TRBJ1-2, with 11 nucleotides matching TRBD1. Trimming at V came to 2 bases and at J to 3 bases, leaving 11 bases not matched to a gene. There are 18 residues in the CDR3. CDR1 and CDR2 from the germline V gene are SGHAT and FQNNGV.

The gene calls are TRBV7-8 and TRBJ2-3, with 8 bases matching TRBD2. There are 17 residues in the CDR3. From germline, CDR1 is SGHVS and CDR2 FQNEAQ. V was pared by 4 bases and J by 0 bases, with 9 bases of the junction left unmatched. The CDR3 protein is CASSSEERGSSTDTQYF. Written as DNA, the CDR3 is TGTGCCAGCAGCTCCGAGGAGCGGGGGAGTAGCACAGATACGCAGTATTTT. The full variable domain, rest sourced from reference TRBV7-8 and TRBJ2-3, is GAGVSQSPRYKVAKRGQDVALRCDPISGHVSLFWYQQALGQGPEFLTYFQNEAQLDKSGLPSDRFFAERPEGSVSTLKIQRTQQEDSAVYLCASSSEERGSSTDTQYFGPGTRLTVL.

The chain employs TRBV5-1 and TRBJ1-4, with D uncertain. There are 14 residues in the CDR3. Trimming shortened V by 4 bases and J by 4 bases, and 11 bases separated the two germline ends. Germline CDR1 is SGHRS and CDR2 is YFSETQ. The CDR3 DNA sequence: TGCGCCAGCAGCATCGGGAGTCTTAATGAAAAACTGTTTTTT. Its protein is CASSIGSLNEKLFF.

The chain links TRBV6-5 to TRBJ2-5; a possible D gene is TRBD1 (5 bases). The germline V gene encodes CDR1 MNHEY and CDR2 SVGAGI. V gave up 6 bases and J gave up 2 bases, with 16 bases separating them. This CDR3 is 15 amino acids long. CDR3 residues: CASSPRVGTQETQYF. The CDR3 bases are TGTGCCAGCAGCCCCAGGGTCGGAACGCAAGAGACCCAGTACTTC.

This clone was observed a few times. The V gene is TRBV19, the J gene TRBJ2-4; D is possibly TRBD2 (7 bases). Germline values: CDR1 LNHDA, CDR2 SQIVND (reference sequence). V lost 0 bases, J lost 0 bases, and 18 bases lay in between. The CDR3 has 19 amino acids. The CDR3 loop is CASSIDRGGADIAKNIQYF. CDR3 coding DNA: TGTGCCAGTAGTATAGATAGGGGGGGGGCCGACATAGCCAAAAACATTCAGTACTTC.

The chain joins TRBV2 to TRBJ1-2; perhaps TRBD1 as D (5 bases). The CDR3 length is 13 residues. Trimming pared 8 bases from V and 4 bases from J, leaving 14 bases between. Germline CDR1 is SNHLY and CDR2 is FYNNEI. DNA of the CDR3: TGTGCCAGCTACTTGACAGATTCCTATGGCTACACCTTC. Translation: CASYLTDSYGYTF. Complete variable domain (other parts from reference TRBV2 and TRBJ1-2): EPEVTQTPSHQVTQMGQEVILRCVPISNHLYFYWYRQILGQKVEFLVSFYNNEISEKSEIFDDQFSVERPDGSNFTLKIRSTKLEDSAMYFCASYLTDSYGYTFGSGTRLTVV.

The chain carries TRBV7-9 and TRBJ1-5; 7 bases are shared with TRBD1. Germline V lookup: CDR1 SEHNR, CDR2 FQNEAQ (reference sequence). The CDR3 has 17 amino acids. V lost 5 bases to trimming and J lost 4 bases; unmatched junction nucleotides: 14. The CDR3 reads CASSPGFTGAGNQPQHF. CDR3 coding DNA: TGTGCCAGCAGCCCTGGGTTTACAGGGGCGGGTAATCAGCCCCAGCATTTT.

This clone has just a few counts. V is TRBV3-1 (or the pseudogene TRBV3-2) and J is TRBJ2-5, with 12 bases that match TRBD2. Trimming removed 5 bases from V and 5 bases from J; junction bases left unmatched: 9. The CDR3 extends over 16 amino acids. Germline assignment: CDR1 LGHDT and CDR2 YNNKEL (reference sequence). CDR3 nucleotides: TGTGCCAGCAGCTTTCCGACTAGCGGGGGAGCGGAGACCCAGTACTTC. Translation gives CASSFPTSGGAETQYF.

This clone has just one count. This chain joins TRBV19 and TRBJ2-6; 9 bases are a match to TRBD1. V lost 9 bases and J lost 2; bases outside the gene matches: 2. CDR3 length equals 14 residues. The germline gives CDR1 LNHDA, CDR2 SQIVND (reference sequence). CDR3 nucleotides: TGTGCCAGCGGGGACAGGGCTGGGGCCAACGTCCTGACTTTC. This gives the protein CASGDRAGANVLTF.

The V gene is TRBV5-6, the J gene TRBJ1-6; 10 nucleotides line up with TRBD1. V lost 3 bases to trimming and J lost 8 bases; unmatched junction nucleotides: 5. This CDR3 is built from 15 residues. From germline, CDR1 is SGHDT and CDR2 YYEEEE. The CDR3 region is CASSSDRGRDSPLHF. The CDR3 DNA sequence: TGTGCCAGCAGCTCCGACAGGGGGCGAGATTCACCCCTCCACTTT.

The rearrangement links TRBV5-4 to TRBJ2-2, with D perhaps TRBD1 (6 bases). Per the germline V gene, CDR1 is SGHNT and CDR2 is YYREEE (reference sequence). The germline V and J ends were trimmed by 0 bases and 5 bases, with 11 bases remaining between them. The CDR3 has 15 amino acids. In nucleotides, the CDR3 is TGTGCCAGCAGCTTGGACAGGGTAAAGACCGGGGAGCTGTTTTTT. Protein sequence: CASSLDRVKTGELFF. Variable domain in full (rest from reference TRBV5-4 and TRBJ2-2): ETGVTQSPTHLIKTRGQQVTLRCSSQSGHNTVSWYQQALGQGPQFIFQYYREEENGRGNFPPRFSGLQFPNYSSELNVNALELDDSALYLCASSLDRVKTGELFFGEGSRLTVL.

V is TRBV6-5 and J is TRBJ2-1, with TRBD1 matching 9 bases. Looked up from germline, CDR1 is MNHEY and CDR2 is SVGAGI. With V trimmed by 6 bases and J by 6 bases, 9 bases remained unmatched. The CDR3 has 15 amino acids. The CDR3 sequence: CASRPPGQGVNEQFF. Written as DNA, the CDR3 is TGTGCCAGCAGACCTCCGGGACAGGGAGTCAATGAGCAGTTCTTC.

This clone has more than one count but fewer than ten. The chain carries TRBV12-3 or TRBV12-4 and TRBJ1-5; D unclear. The CDR3 length is 13 residues. V was clipped by 7 bases and J by 0 bases, with 7 bases between them. CDR3 coding DNA: TGTGCCAGCACCGAGGGTAGCAATCAGCCCCAGCATTTT. The encoded protein is CASTEGSNQPQHF.